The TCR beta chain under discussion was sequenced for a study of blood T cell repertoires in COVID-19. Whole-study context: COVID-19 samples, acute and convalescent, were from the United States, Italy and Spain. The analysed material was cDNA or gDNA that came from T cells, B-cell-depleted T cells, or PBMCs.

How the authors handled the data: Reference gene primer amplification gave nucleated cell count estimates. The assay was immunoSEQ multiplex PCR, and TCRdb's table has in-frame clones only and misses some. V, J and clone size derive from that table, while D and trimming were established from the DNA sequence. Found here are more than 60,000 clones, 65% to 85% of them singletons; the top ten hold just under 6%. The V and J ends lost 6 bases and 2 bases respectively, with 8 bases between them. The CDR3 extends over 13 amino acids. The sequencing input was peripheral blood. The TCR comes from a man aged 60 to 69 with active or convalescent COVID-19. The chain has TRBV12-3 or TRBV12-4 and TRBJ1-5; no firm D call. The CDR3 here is CASSGLGNQPQHF. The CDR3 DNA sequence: TGTGCCAGCAGCGGACTTGGCAATCAGCCCCAGCATTTT.